Detailed here is one T cell receptor beta chain. Its antigen remains unidentified. Using its own MiXCR run on the 5' RACE reads, TCRdb lists one record per CDR3 protein. The sample shows more than 200,000 distinct CDR3 sequences, over 15% of them seen only once. This record comes from a study of T-cell memory formation after mild COVID-19. Study conclusions and caveats: Among clones contracting day 15 to 85, CD4/CD8 was balanced, whereas later expanders leaned CD4+. Clones that contracted clustered mainly in CM and EM if CD4+ and in EMRA if CD8+.

CDR1 is SGHRS and CDR2 is YFSETQ in the germline V gene. This CDR3 is 14 amino acids long. J gave up 5 bases and V 1 base, and 4 bases lay outside the gene matches. Sequencing was performed on PBMCs or a T cell subset sorted from them (not recorded which). The genes are TRBV5-1 and TRBJ1-2, with TRBD1 matching over 8 bases. This TCR was sampled from a man in his late teens or twenties who had mild COVID-19 (a few samples of this study predate the infection). Cell type and time point are not known. The CDR3 nucleotides read TGCGCCAGCAGCTTGCAGGGACAGGAATATGGCTACACCTTC. Translated, it gives CASSLQGQEYGYTF.